The clone carrying this TCR beta chain was recorded once. The antigen remains unidentified. The data originate from a study of cytomegalovirus exposure and HLA in healthy donors. Study-wide findings and caveats: After further analysis at a later stage, 15,000 to 20,000 TCR beta sequences were associated with HLA alleles at 0.05 false discovery rate. TCR beta V- and J-gene trimming was later associated with a missense DCLRE1C variant.

Nominally healthy donors provided the samples, though records likely missed some immune exposures. Both 60 Vbeta primers and 13 Jbeta primers went into the PCR. Measured with immunoSEQ multiplex PCR; TCRdb has only the in-frame clones, and not every one. The sample holds roughly 200,000 clones, about 87% seen once. The clonotype originates from a young man in good health and CMV-seronegative. Sequencing input: PBMCs.

CDR3 coding DNA: TGTGCCATCAGTGATCCTAGCGGGAGAGTAGCAGATACGCAGTATTTT. Amino acids: CAISDPSGRVADTQYF. The rearrangement joins TRBV10-3 to TRBJ2-3, with TRBD2 matching 10 bases. The length of the CDR3 is 16 residues. V gave up 3 bases and J gave up 4 bases; unmatched junction bases: 7. CDR1 is ENHRY and CDR2 is SYGVKD in the germline V gene.